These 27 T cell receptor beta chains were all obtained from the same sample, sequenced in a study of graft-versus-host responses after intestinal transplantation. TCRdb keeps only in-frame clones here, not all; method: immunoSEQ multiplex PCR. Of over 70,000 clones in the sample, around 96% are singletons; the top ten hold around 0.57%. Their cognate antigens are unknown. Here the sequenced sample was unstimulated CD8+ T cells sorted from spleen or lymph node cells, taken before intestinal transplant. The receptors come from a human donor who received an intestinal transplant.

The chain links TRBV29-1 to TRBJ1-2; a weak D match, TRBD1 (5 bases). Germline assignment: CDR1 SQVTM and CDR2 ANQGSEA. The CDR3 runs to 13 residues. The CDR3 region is CTFPEGRNYGYTF. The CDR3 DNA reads TGCACTTTCCCAGAGGGGCGGAACTATGGCTACACCTTC.

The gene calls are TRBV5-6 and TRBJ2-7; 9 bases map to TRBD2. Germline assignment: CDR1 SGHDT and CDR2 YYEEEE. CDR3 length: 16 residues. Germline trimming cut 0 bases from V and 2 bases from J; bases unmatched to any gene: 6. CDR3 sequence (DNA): TGTGCCAGCAGCTTGGATAGCGGGAGACCCCCCTACGAGCAGTACTTC. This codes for CASSLDSGRPPYEQYF.

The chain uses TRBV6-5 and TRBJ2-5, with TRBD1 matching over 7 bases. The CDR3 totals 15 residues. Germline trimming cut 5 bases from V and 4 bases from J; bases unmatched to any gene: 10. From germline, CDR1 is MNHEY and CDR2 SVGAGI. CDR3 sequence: CASSITRQGPETQYF. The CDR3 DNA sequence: TGTGCCAGCAGTATCACTCGACAGGGACCAGAGACCCAGTACTTC.

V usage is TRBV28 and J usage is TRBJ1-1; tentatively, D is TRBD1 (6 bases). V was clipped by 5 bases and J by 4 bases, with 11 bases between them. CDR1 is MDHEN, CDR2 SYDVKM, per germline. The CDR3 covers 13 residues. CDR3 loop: CASSNYRVTEAFF. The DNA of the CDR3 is TGTGCCAGCAGTAACTACAGGGTCACTGAAGCTTTCTTT.

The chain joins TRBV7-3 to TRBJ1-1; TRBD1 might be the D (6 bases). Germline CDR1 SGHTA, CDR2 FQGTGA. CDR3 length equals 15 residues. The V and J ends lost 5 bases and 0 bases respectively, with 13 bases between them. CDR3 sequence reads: CASSMTGSLNTEAFF. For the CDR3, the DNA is TGTGCCAGCAGCATGACAGGAAGCCTGAACACTGAAGCTTTCTTT.

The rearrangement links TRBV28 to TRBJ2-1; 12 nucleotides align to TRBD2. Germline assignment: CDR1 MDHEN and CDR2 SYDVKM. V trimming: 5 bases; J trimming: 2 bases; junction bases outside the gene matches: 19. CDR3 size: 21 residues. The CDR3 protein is CASSGTPLVLAGGSPYNEQFF. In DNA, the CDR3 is TGTGCCAGCAGTGGGACTCCCCTCGTACTAGCGGGAGGTTCTCCCTACAATGAGCAGTTCTTC.

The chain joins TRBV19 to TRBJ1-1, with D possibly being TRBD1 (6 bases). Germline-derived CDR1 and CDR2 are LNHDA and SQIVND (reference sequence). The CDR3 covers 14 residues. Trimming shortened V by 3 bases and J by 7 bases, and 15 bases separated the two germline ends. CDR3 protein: CASSIVPTGSEAFF. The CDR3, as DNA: TGTGCCAGTAGTATCGTACCCACAGGGAGTGAAGCTTTCTTT.

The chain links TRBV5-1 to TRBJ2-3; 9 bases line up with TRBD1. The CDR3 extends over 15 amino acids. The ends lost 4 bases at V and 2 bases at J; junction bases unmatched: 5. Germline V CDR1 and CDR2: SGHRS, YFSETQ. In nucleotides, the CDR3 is TGCGCCAGCAGCGCGGACAGGGGCTACACAGATACGCAGTATTTT. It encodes CASSADRGYTDTQYF.

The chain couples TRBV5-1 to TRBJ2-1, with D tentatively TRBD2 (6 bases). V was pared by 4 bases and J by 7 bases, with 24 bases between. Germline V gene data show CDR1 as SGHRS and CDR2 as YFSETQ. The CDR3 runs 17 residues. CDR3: CASSEEDRDSWGNEQFF. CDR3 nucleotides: TGCGCCAGCAGCGAGGAAGACCGGGACTCCTGGGGGAATGAGCAGTTCTTC.

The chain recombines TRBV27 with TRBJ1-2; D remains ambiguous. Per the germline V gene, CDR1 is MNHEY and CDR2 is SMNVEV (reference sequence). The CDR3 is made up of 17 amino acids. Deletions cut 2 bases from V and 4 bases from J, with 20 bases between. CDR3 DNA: TGTGCCAGCAGTTTAAATGAGAGACAAGGTTTTATCTATGGCTACACCTTC. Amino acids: CASSLNERQGFIYGYTF.

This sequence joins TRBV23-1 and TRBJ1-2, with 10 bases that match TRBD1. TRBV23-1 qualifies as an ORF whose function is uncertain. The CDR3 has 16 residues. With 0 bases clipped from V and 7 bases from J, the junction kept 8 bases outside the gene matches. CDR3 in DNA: TGCGCCAGCAGTCAATCGGGACAGGGGCGTTTGTGTGGCTACACCTTC. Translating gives CASSQSGQGRLCGYTF.

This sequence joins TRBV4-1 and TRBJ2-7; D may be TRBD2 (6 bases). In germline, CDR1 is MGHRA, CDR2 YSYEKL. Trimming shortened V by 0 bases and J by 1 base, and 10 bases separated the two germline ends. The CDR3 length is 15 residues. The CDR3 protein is CASSQEWGRSYEQYF. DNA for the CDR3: TGCGCCAGCAGCCAAGAGTGGGGGAGGTCCTACGAGCAGTACTTC.

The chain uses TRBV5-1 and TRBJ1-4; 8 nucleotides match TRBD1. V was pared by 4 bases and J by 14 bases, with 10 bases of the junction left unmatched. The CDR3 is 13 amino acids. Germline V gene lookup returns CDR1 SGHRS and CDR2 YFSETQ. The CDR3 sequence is CASSPDRGVNLFF. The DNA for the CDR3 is TGCGCCAGCAGCCCCGACAGGGGTGTAAATCTGTTTTTT.

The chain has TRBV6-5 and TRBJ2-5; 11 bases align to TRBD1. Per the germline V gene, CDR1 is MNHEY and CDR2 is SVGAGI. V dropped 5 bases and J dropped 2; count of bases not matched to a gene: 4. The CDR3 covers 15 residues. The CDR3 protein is CASSSGTGGQETQYF. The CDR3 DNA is TGTGCCAGCAGTAGCGGGACAGGGGGACAAGAGACCCAGTACTTC.

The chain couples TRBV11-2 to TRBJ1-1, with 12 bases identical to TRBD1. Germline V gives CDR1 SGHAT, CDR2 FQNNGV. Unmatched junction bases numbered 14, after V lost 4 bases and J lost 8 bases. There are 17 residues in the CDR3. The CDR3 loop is CASSSLRGQGAVHEAFF. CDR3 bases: TGTGCCAGCAGCTCCTTAAGGGGACAGGGGGCGGTGCACGAAGCTTTCTTT. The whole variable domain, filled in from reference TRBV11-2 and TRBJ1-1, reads EAGVAQSPRYKIIEKRQSVAFWCNPISGHATLYWYQQILGQGPKLLIQFQNNGVVDDSQLPKDRFSAERLKGVDSTLKIQPAKLEDSAVYLCASSSLRGQGAVHEAFFGQGTRLTVV.

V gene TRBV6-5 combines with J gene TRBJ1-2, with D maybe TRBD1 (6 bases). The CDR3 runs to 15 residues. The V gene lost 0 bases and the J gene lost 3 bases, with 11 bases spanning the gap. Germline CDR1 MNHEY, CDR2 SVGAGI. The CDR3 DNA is TGTGCCAGCAGTTACTCGAAACAGGGCTACTATGGCTACACCTTC. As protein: CASSYSKQGYYGYTF.

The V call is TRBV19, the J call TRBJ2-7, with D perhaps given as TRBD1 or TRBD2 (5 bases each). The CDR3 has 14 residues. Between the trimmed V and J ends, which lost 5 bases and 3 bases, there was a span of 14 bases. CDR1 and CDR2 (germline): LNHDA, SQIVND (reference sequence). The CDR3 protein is CASSGGTGSYEQYF. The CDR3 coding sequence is TGTGCCAGTAGTGGGGGTACGGGGAGCTACGAGCAGTACTTC.

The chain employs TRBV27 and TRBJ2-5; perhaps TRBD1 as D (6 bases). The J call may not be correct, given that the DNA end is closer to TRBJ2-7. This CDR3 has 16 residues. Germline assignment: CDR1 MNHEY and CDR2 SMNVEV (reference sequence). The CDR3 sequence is CASSLSFPGTLYEQYF. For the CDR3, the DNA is TGTGCCAGCAGTTTATCCTTCCCCGGGACATTATACGAGCAGTACTTC.

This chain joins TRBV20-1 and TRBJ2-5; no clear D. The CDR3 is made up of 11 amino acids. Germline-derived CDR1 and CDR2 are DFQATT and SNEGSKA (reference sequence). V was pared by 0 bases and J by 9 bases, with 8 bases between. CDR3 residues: CSARDRVAQYF. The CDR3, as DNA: TGCAGTGCTAGAGATCGGGTGGCCCAGTACTTC.

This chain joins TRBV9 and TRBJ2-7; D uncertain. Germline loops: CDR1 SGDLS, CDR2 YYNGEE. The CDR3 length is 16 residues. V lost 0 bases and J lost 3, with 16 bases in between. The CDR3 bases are TGTGCCAGCAGCGTAGGTACCGGCCCTCCCTTCTACGAGCAGTACTTC. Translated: CASSVGTGPPFYEQYF.

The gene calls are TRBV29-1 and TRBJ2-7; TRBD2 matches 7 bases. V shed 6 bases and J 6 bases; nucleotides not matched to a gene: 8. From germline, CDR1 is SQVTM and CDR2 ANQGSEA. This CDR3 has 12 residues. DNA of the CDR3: TGCAGCGTCACCCCCGGGGGGAGCGAGCAGTACTTC. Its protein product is CSVTPGGSEQYF.

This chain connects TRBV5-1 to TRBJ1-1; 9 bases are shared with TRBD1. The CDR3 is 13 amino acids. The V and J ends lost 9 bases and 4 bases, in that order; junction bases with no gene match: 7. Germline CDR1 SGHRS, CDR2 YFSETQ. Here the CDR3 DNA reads TGCGCCACCAAGGAGACAGGGGGCACTGAAGCTTTCTTT. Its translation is CATKETGGTEAFF.

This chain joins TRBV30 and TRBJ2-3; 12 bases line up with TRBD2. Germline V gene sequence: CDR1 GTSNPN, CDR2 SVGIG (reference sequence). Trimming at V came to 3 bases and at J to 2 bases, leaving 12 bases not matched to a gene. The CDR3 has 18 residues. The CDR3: CAWSPLAGGSFDTDTQYF. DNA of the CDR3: TGTGCCTGGAGCCCCCTAGCGGGGGGGAGCTTTGACACAGATACGCAGTATTTT.

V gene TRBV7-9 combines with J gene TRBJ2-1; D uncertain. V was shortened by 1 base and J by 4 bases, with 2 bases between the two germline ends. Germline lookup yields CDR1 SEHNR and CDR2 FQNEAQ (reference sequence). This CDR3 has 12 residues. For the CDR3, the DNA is TGTGCCAGCAGCTTAGTGTACAATGAGCAGTTCTTC. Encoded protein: CASSLVYNEQFF.

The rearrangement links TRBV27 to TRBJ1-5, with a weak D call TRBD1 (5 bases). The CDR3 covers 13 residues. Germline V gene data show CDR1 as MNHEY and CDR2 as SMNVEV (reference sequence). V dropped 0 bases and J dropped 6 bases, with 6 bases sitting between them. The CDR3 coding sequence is TGTGCCAGCAGTTTATCCAGGGTTCAGCCCCAGCATTTT. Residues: CASSLSRVQPQHF.

For the CDR3, the DNA is TGTGCCAGCAGCTCCGGAGGGACCCAGTACTTC. Its protein product is CASSSGGTQYF. The chain employs TRBV7-9 and TRBJ2-5, with TRBD2 as a possible D gene (5 bases). V lost 4 bases to trimming and J lost 7 bases, with 7 bases between them. From germline, CDR1 is SEHNR and CDR2 FQNEAQ (reference sequence). The CDR3 has 11 amino acids.

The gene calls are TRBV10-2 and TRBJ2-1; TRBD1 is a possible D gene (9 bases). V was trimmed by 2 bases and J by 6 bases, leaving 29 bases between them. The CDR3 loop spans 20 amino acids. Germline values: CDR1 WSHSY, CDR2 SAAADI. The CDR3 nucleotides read TGCGCCAGCAGTGAGGCGGGGGACAGGGTTAGCGGGACTCAACCCAATGAGCAGTTCTTC. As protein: CASSEAGDRVSGTQPNEQFF.